This T cell receptor (beta chain) was retrieved from a study of T cell repertoires in ileal Crohn's disease. The overall study: Patients had a median 7.9-year disease duration, and approximately 36% were active smokers. About half received postoperative treatment, under 14 with thiopurines and 18 anti-TNF. The study's findings and limits: Clonal expansions were more frequent in active smokers than non-smokers at surgery. Sorted CD8 T cells held more high-frequency clones than CD4.

To note about this clone: What it recognizes is unknown.

Germline V gives CDR1 PRHDT, CDR2 FYEKMQ (reference sequence). V was clipped by 2 bases and J by 0 bases, with 10 bases between them. The CDR3 has 16 residues. The repertoire was sequenced with immunoSEQ multiplex PCR; TCRdb's copy has only in-frame clones and lacks some. The data hold some 16,000 clones, with less than 85% observed a single time. The receptor was isolated from an adult with Crohn's disease. The source material was ileal tissue. The chain combines TRBV13 with TRBJ2-2; no clear D. The CDR3 loop reads CASSLTATSNTGELFF. The CDR3 nucleotides are TGTGCCAGCAGCTTAACAGCAACTTCGAACACCGGGGAGCTGTTTTTT.